This is a list of T cell receptor beta chains from one sample in a study of cytomegalovirus exposure and HLA in healthy donors. Sequencing used immunoSEQ multiplex PCR; TCRdb keeps in-frame clones, though not all of them. Of tens of thousands of clones in the sample, approximately 92% were seen once. Sequencing was performed on PBMCs. Receptors originate from a man between 18 and 29 years old in good health and CMV-seropositive. Each CDR3 is given with its conserved first and last residue. D genes are given only for firm matches. The size entry is marked missing in some rows and otherwise reads once, few, many or a size class.

v_gene	j_gene	d_gene	abundance	CDR3nt	CDR3aa
TRBV9	TRBJ1-2	-	-	TGTGCCAGCAGCGTGGACGGGGACTATGGCTACACCTTC	CASSVDGDYGYTF
TRBV6-4	TRBJ2-3	TRBD2	-	TGTGCCAGCAGTGACTTAGCGGGAGCGGGCACGCAGTATTTT	CASSDLAGAGTQYF
TRBV14	TRBJ2-1	TRBD2	-	TGTGCCAGCCGGGTAGCGGGAGCAAATGAGCAGTTCTTC	CASRVAGANEQFF
TRBV28	TRBJ1-4	-	once	TGTGCCAGCAGGTCCCCGGGGGGTGTCTTTGAAAAACTGTTTTTT	CASRSPGGVFEKLFF
TRBV18	TRBJ2-7	TRBD1	-	TGTGCCAGCTCACCCCGTCCCGGGACAGGGCCCGAGCAGTACTTC	CASSPRPGTGPEQYF
TRBV7-7	TRBJ2-7	TRBD2	-	TGTGCTAGCAGCTTAGGTAGCGGGAGTCCGGCCGAGCAGTACTTC	CASSLGSGSPAEQYF
TRBV5-1	TRBJ1-5	-	-	TGCGCCAGCCAAAATCAGCCCCAGCATTTT	CASQNQPQHF
TRBV5-1	TRBJ2-7	TRBD2	-	TGCGCCAGCAGCCTGTCAAGCGGGAGAAGCGAGCAGTACTTC	CASSLSSGRSEQYF
TRBV19	TRBJ2-1	TRBD2	once	TGTGCCAGTAGTAGACGACTAGGTAGCGGGAGCCTCGGGGTTGATGAGCAGTTCTTC	CASSRRLGSGSLGVDEQFF
TRBV18	TRBJ1-2	-	-	TGTGCCAGCTCTCTAGACAGGTTGTATGGCTACACCTTC	CASSLDRLYGYTF
TRBV27	TRBJ2-1	TRBD2	once	TGTGCCAGCAGTTTAGGGGCTAGCGGGAGGAATGAGCAGTTCTTC	CASSLGASGRNEQFF
TRBV5-1	TRBJ2-3	TRBD2	-	TGCGCCAGCAGACAATGGCGGGAGCCTAACACAGATACGCAGTATTTT	CASRQWREPNTDTQYF
TRBV5-1	TRBJ2-2	TRBD2	-	TGCGCCAGCAGCTTGGTAGGACTAGCGGGAGACTACACCGGGGAGCTGTTTTTT	CASSLVGLAGDYTGELFF
TRBV2	TRBJ2-1	TRBD2	-	TGTGCCAGCAGTCCCGGGACTAGCGGGGAGTACAATGAGCAGTTCTTC	CASSPGTSGEYNEQFF
TRBV5-1	TRBJ1-4	-	-	TGCGCCAGCAGCGAGTTTGGACGGGAGGGCCTGTTTTTT	CASSEFGREGLFF
TRBV15	TRBJ1-1	-	once	TGTGCCACCTTCCTTCCCGGGGGTAGGAACACTGAAGCTTTCTTT	CATFLPGGRNTEAFF
TRBV28	TRBJ2-7	TRBD2	-	TGTGCCAGCAGCCCTCCGGGGGGGGGATCCTACGAGCAGTACTTC	CASSPPGGGSYEQYF